This record concerns one TCR beta chain sequence. The target antigen is unknown. These data originate in a study of T cell responses to AZD1222 COVID-19 vaccine. Notes on the study in general: Repertoire samples came only from after the peak T cell response. Most donors were white British, females outnumbered males, and clonal diversity was possibly underestimated.

The method was immunoSEQ multiplex PCR; TCRdb's version includes in-frame clones alone and lacks a portion of them. Of just over 15,000 clones in the sample, about 88% were seen once. Germline loops: CDR1 MNHEY, CDR2 SVGEGT. Losses at the gene ends were 4 bases for V and 4 bases for J; bases not matched to a gene: 7. This CDR3 spans 15 amino acids. The V call is TRBV6-2 or TRBV6-3, the J call TRBJ2-5; 9 bases fit TRBD1. The receptor comes from an adult who received the AZD1222 COVID-19 vaccine. Sequences were derived from peripheral blood, sampled 28 days after the second AZD1222 dose. Here the CDR3 reads CASSSNRGLVETQYF. For the CDR3, the DNA is TGTGCCAGCAGTTCCAACAGGGGGCTCGTAGAGACCCAGTACTTC.